This T cell receptor (beta chain) originates from a study of blood T cell repertoires in COVID-19. Overall study context: Some COVID-19 samples were acute and others convalescent; all came from the United States, Italy and Spain.

Libraries were prepared by immunoSEQ multiplex PCR; TCRdb keeps only in-frame clonotypes and omits some of them. The table shows about 200,000 clones, with around nine tenths occurring only once. The TCR sequence derives from a man younger than 35 with active or convalescent COVID-19. The sample was peripheral blood.

CDR3 protein: CASSELAGAYEQYF. Written as DNA, the CDR3 is TGTGCCAGCAGTGAATTGGCGGGGGCCTACGAGCAGTACTTC. V is TRBV6-1 and J is TRBJ2-7; the match to TRBD2 covers 7 bases. Germline V CDR1 and CDR2: MNHNS, SASEGT. V lost 2 bases and J lost 2; bases outside the gene matches: 3. This CDR3 is 14 amino acids long.